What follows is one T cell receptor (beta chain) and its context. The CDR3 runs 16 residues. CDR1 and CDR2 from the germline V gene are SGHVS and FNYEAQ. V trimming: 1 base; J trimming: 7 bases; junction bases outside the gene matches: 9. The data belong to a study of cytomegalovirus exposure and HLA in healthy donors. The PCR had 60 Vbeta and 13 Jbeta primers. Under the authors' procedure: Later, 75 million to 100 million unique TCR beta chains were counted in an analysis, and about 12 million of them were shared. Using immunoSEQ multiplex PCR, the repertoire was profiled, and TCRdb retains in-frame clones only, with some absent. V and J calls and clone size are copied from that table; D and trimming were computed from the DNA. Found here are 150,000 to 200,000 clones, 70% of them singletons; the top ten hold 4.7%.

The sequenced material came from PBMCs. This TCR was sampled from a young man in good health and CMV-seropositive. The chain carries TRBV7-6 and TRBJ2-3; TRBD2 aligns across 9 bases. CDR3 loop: CASSLEGAGGWHTQYF. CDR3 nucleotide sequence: TGTGCCAGCAGCTTAGAGGGCGCGGGGGGGTGGCATACGCAGTATTTT.